The sequence of this TCR beta chain was determined in a study of regulatory T cells in long-lasting Graves disease. The time point denotes: newly diagnosed GD, antithyroid drugs for less than 3 months. Following extraction of RNA from PBMCs, that RNA was used to make the TCR library. TCR beta libraries were built with iRepertoire HTBI primers and Arm-PCR of CDR3 regions. In the authors' methods: Taken together, the samples had around 66 TRBV and some 15 TRBJ segments identified. TCRdb re-derived calls from the multiplex PCR reads in MiXCR, one entry per CDR3 protein. TCRdb's processing, not the authors' own work, is the source of the V and J calls. The sample lists some 220,000 distinct CDR3 sequences, approximately 18% seen once, with 12% in the top ten. This CDR3 has 14 amino acids. The ends lost 4 bases at V and 5 bases at J; junction bases unmatched: 7. Germline V lookup: CDR1 SGHDT, CDR2 YYEEEE.

This clonotype has a count of ten or more. This sample also appeared in a second study, on T cells in Graves' hyperthyroidism and ophthalmopathy. That investigation notes: Graves' hyperthyroidism showing no ophthalmopathy progression within 18 months was considered stable. Each diagnosis was grounded in clinical symptoms, serum thyroxine and TRAb, thyroid ultrasound, and orbital computed tomography. Blood also carried most thyroid clonotypes expanded above 0.001.

The chain combines TRBV5-6 with TRBJ2-5, with 8 bases lining up with TRBD2. The receptor was derived from a woman aged 25 to 39 with Graves disease. Specimen: peripheral blood mononuclear cells (PBMCs), collected at new diagnosis, from a patient treated with antithyroid drugs. The CDR3 DNA reads as TGTGCCAGCAGCGTAAGCGGGAGTGGGGAGACCCAGTACTTC. Its translation: CASSVSGSGETQYF. Full variable domain (missing parts from reference TRBV5-6 and TRBJ2-5): DAGVTQSPTHLIKTRGQQVTLRCSPKSGHDTVSWYQQALGQGPQFIFQYYEEEERQRGNFPDRFSGHQFPNYSSELNVNALLLGDSALYLCASSVSGSGETQYFGPGTRLLVL.